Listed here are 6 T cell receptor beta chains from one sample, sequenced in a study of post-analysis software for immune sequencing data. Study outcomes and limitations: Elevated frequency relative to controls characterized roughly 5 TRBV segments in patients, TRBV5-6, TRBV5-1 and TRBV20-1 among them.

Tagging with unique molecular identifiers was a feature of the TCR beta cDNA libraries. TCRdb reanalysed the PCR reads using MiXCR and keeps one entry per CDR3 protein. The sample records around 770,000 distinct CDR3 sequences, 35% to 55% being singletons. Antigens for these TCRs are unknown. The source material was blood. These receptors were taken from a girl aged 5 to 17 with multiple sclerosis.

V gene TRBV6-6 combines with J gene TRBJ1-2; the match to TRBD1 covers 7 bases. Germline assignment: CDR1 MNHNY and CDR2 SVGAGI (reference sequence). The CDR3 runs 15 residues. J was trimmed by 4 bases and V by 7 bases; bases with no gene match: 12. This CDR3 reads CASTPTGNVGYGYTF. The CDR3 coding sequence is TGTGCCAGCACCCCGACAGGGAATGTCGGCTATGGCTACACCTTC.

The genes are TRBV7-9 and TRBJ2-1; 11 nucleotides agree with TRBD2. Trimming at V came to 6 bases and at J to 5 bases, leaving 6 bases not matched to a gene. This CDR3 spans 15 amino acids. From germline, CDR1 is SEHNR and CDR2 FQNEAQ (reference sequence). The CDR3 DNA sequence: TGTGCCAGCAGGCCCACTAGCGGGAGCCACAATGAGCAGTTCTTC. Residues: CASRPTSGSHNEQFF. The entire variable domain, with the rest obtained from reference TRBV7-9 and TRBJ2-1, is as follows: DTGVSQNPRHKITKRGQNVTFRCDPISEHNRLYWYRQTLGQGPEFLTYFQNEAQLEKSRLLSDRFSAERPKGSFSTLEIQRTEQGDSAMYLCASRPTSGSHNEQFFGPGTRLTVL.

CDR3 bases: TGTGCCAGCAGCTTAGGGGACAGCCACACAGATACGCAGTATTTT. Translated: CASSLGDSHTDTQYF. The chain is built from TRBV7-2 and TRBJ2-3; 7 nucleotides agree with TRBD1. The CDR3 is 15 residues long. The ends lost 1 base at V and 2 bases at J; junction bases unmatched: 3. The V gene's germline CDR1 is SGHTA and CDR2 FQGNSA.

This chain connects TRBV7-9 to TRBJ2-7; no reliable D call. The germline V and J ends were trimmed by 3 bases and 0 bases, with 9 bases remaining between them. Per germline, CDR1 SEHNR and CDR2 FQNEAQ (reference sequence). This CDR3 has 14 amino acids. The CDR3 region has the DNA TGTGCCAGCAGCTTGAACAGCTTCTCCTACGAGCAGTACTTC. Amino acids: CASSLNSFSYEQYF.

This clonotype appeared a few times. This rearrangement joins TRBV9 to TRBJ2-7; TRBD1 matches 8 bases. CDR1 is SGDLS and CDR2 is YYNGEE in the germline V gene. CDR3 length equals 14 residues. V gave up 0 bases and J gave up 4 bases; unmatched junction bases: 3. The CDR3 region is CASSVGTGIYEQYF. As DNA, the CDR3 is TGTGCCAGCAGCGTAGGGACAGGGATTTACGAGCAGTACTTC.

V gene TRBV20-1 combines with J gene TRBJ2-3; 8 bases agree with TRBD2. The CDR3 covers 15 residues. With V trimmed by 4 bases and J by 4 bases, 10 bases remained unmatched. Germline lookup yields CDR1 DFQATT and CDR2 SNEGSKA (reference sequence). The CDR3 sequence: CSAIGSGTVSDTQYF. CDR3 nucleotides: TGCAGTGCTATAGGTAGCGGGACGGTGTCAGATACGCAGTATTTT.